These 30 T cell receptor beta chains were sequenced from one sample in a study of PD-1 blockade in classical Hodgkin lymphoma. The patients all showed relapse after autologous stem cell transplantation, while their brentuximab vedotin exposure varied. Libraries were prepared by immunoSEQ multiplex PCR; TCRdb keeps only in-frame clonotypes and omits some of them. Among about 46,000 clones listed, about three quarters were seen once. The sequencing here drew on peripheral blood mononuclear cells (PBMCs), taken before the second cycle of nivolumab. The receptors derive from a human donor with classical Hodgkin lymphoma.

The J gene is TRBJ2-7, the V gene TRBV28, with a possible D match to TRBD1 (5 bases). The V end was cut by 5 bases, the J end by 7 bases, with 18 bases between. Per germline, CDR1 MDHEN and CDR2 SYDVKM. This CDR3 has 14 residues. The CDR3 bases are TGTGCCAGCAGTCTCTTTGAAGGGGTGGGTGAGCAGTACTTC. Protein product: CASSLFEGVGEQYF.

V usage is TRBV5-1 and J usage is TRBJ1-2, with D unclear. Trimming shortened V by 3 bases and J by 6 bases, and 9 bases separated the two germline ends. Germline assignment: CDR1 SGHRS and CDR2 YFSETQ. The CDR3 totals 12 residues. CDR3 residues: CASSSGGHGYTF. In DNA form, the CDR3 reads TGCGCCAGCAGCTCCGGTGGTCATGGCTACACCTTC.

This chain connects TRBV4-1 to TRBJ2-5; D call uncertain. The CDR3 is 13 residues long. Trimming shortened V by 3 bases and J by 7 bases, and 12 bases separated the two germline ends. Germline V gene data show CDR1 as MGHRA and CDR2 as YSYEKL. The CDR3 DNA reads as TGCGCCAGCAGCCAGGAACCCCCCGGGACCCAGTACTTC. The encoded protein is CASSQEPPGTQYF.

The V call is TRBV4-1, the J call TRBJ2-7; 11 nucleotides align to TRBD2. Looked up from germline, CDR1 is MGHRA and CDR2 is YSYEKL. J gave up 6 bases and V 0 bases, and 10 bases lay outside the gene matches. The CDR3 loop spans 17 amino acids. The chain's CDR3 is CASSQDPDSGRAGEQYF. CDR3 bases: TGCGCCAGCAGCCAAGACCCCGATAGCGGGAGGGCCGGCGAGCAGTACTTC.

Here the CDR3 reads CASSLSRGGPYNEQFF. As DNA, the CDR3 is TGTGCCAGCAGTTTATCGCGGGGGGGCCCCTACAATGAGCAGTTCTTC. The chain couples TRBV27 to TRBJ2-1, with TRBD2 identical over 9 bases. The V gene's germline CDR1 is MNHEY and CDR2 SMNVEV (reference sequence). With V trimmed by 0 bases and J by 2 bases, 2 bases remained unmatched. The CDR3 extends over 16 amino acids.

The CDR3 spells CASSPEQGHQPQHF. CDR3 DNA: TGTGCCAGCTCACCCGAACAGGGGCATCAGCCCCAGCATTTT. V and J are TRBV18 and TRBJ1-5; TRBD1 agrees at 7 bases. The V segment lost 3 bases and the J segment 5 bases; nucleotides outside the gene matches: 4. Germline V gives CDR1 KGHSH, CDR2 LQKENI. The CDR3 loop spans 14 amino acids.

The V call is TRBV14, the J call TRBJ2-2, with D maybe TRBD2 (6 bases). The CDR3 covers 14 residues. From germline, CDR1 is SGHDN and CDR2 FVKESK. The V gene lost 5 bases and the J gene lost 5 bases, with 12 bases spanning the gap. The CDR3 coding sequence is TGTGCCAGCAGCTGGCGGACTACGACCGGGGAGCTGTTTTTT. Translating gives CASSWRTTTGELFF.

The chain combines TRBV4-3 with TRBJ2-1; TRBD2 is a possible D gene (7 bases). The CDR3 is made up of 16 amino acids. V lost 1 base and J 4 bases, leaving 14 bases between the germline ends. The germline CDR1 and CDR2 sequences are LGHNA and YSLEER. The CDR3 spells CASSQVGGGPYNEQFF. CDR3 in DNA: TGCGCCAGCAGCCAAGTCGGCGGGGGCCCTTACAATGAGCAGTTCTTC.

A single count supports this clone. V and J are TRBV9 and TRBJ1-1; TRBD1 matches at 7 bases. This CDR3 is 15 amino acids long. Germline V gene lookup returns CDR1 SGDLS and CDR2 YYNGEE. The V segment lost 3 bases and the J segment 2 bases; nucleotides outside the gene matches: 7. This chain's CDR3 is CASSATGTDNTEAFF. The CDR3 DNA reads as TGTGCCAGCAGCGCGACCGGGACAGACAACACTGAAGCTTTCTTT.

The chain combines TRBV10-3 with TRBJ2-7; D is ambiguous. V was shortened by 2 bases and J by 1 base, with 6 bases between the two germline ends. CDR1 is ENHRY, CDR2 SYGVKD, per germline. The CDR3 covers 13 residues. The CDR3 DNA reads as TGTGCCATCAGTGAGAATGGATCCTACGAGCAGTACTTC. Translated, it gives CAISENGSYEQYF.

Turning to this clone: This same CDR3 is encoded by further DNA sequences in the sample. This rearrangement joins TRBV9 to TRBJ2-1; D is undetermined. The ends were cut back, 0 bases at V and 0 bases at J, with 7 bases in the middle. The CDR3 runs 15 residues. Germline V lookup: CDR1 SGDLS, CDR2 YYNGEE. The chain's CDR3 is CASSVGGNSYNEQFF. In DNA, the CDR3 is TGTGCCAGCAGCGTAGGAGGTAACTCCTACAATGAGCAGTTCTTC.

The V call is TRBV9, the J call TRBJ2-2; D might be TRBD1 (6 bases). Germline CDR1 and CDR2: SGDLS and YYNGEE. V lost 1 base and J lost 1, with 14 bases in between. The CDR3 runs to 17 residues. The CDR3, as DNA: TGTGCCAGCAGCGTATCTAAGGGGGATGAGAACACCGGGGAGCTGTTTTTT. Protein: CASSVSKGDENTGELFF.

A few counts support this clone. The chain is built from TRBV5-5 and TRBJ2-7; no clear D. CDR1 and CDR2 from the germline V gene are SGHKS and YYEKEE (reference sequence). The CDR3 is made up of 14 amino acids. V lost 0 bases to trimming and J lost 3 bases, with 10 bases between them. Here the CDR3 DNA reads TGTGCCAGCAGCTTGGCAGCACCTGTCTACGAGCAGTACTTC. Translation gives CASSLAAPVYEQYF.

This clone was observed a few times. The rearrangement uses TRBV11-2 and TRBJ1-2; D remains ambiguous. The CDR3 covers 13 residues. With 4 bases removed from V and 7 bases from J, the gap between germline ends came to 13 bases. Germline V CDR1 and CDR2: SGHAT, FQNNGV. CDR3 bases: TGTGCCAGCAGCTCGACCGGGCCTCTTGGCTACACCTTC. As protein: CASSSTGPLGYTF.

V usage is TRBV10-3 and J usage is TRBJ2-1, with 8 positions matching TRBD1. CDR3 size: 17 residues. V lost 6 bases and J lost 5; bases outside the gene matches: 15. CDR1 and CDR2 from the germline V gene are ENHRY and SYGVKD. CDR3 in DNA: TGTGCCATCAGAGCAGGCGAAGGGACAGGAGTGAACAATGAGCAGTTCTTC. It yields the protein CAIRAGEGTGVNNEQFF.

V gene TRBV2 combines with J gene TRBJ2-2; 10 bases match TRBD2. Trimming removed 4 bases from V and 1 base from J; junction bases left unmatched: 9. CDR3 size: 18 residues. Germline V gene data show CDR1 as SNHLY and CDR2 as FYNNEI. CDR3: CASSGASGGRGNTGELFF. For the CDR3, the DNA is TGTGCCAGCAGTGGGGCTAGCGGGGGACGGGGGAACACCGGGGAGCTGTTTTTT.

V gene TRBV30 combines with J gene TRBJ1-1; D is ambiguous. The germline V gene has CDR1 GTSNPN and CDR2 SVGIG (reference sequence). V shed 0 bases and J shed 5 bases, with 7 bases lying between them. This CDR3 is built from 12 residues. The DNA for the CDR3 is TGTGCCTGGAGTGTAAGGGTTACTGAAGCTTTCTTT. Protein sequence: CAWSVRVTEAFF.

This chain uses TRBV7-2 with TRBJ2-5, with D possibly matching TRBD2 (5 bases). CDR3 length equals 14 residues. CDR1 SGHTA and CDR2 FQGNSA come from the germline V gene. Trimming removed 5 bases from V and 3 bases from J, with 13 bases in between. CDR3 region: CASSRTAGEETQYF. For the CDR3, the DNA is TGTGCCAGCAGCCGAACCGCCGGGGAAGAGACCCAGTACTTC.

The chain joins TRBV7-9 to TRBJ2-7; D is undetermined. Per the germline V gene, CDR1 is SEHNR and CDR2 is FQNEAQ (reference sequence). Trimming took 5 bases from V and 4 from J, leaving 12 bases between them. The CDR3 extends over 13 amino acids. The CDR3 sequence: CASSRDLSYEQYF. As DNA, the CDR3 is TGTGCCAGCAGCAGGGATTTATCGTACGAGCAGTACTTC.

The genes are TRBV27 and TRBJ2-1; D tentatively fits TRBD1 or TRBD2 (5 bases each). The V and J ends lost 4 bases and 2 bases respectively, with 15 bases between them. The CDR3 runs 16 residues. Per the germline V gene, CDR1 is MNHEY and CDR2 is SMNVEV (reference sequence). The DNA for the CDR3 is TGTGCCAGCAGTTACTCAGAGGAGGACACCTACAATGAGCAGTTCTTC. Its protein is CASSYSEEDTYNEQFF.

V and J are TRBV9 and TRBJ2-1, with 13 bases matching TRBD2. With V trimmed by 3 bases and J by 11 bases, 8 bases remained unmatched. This CDR3 comprises 15 residues. Germline CDR1 reads SGDLS; CDR2 reads YYNGEE. The CDR3 DNA reads as TGTGCCAGCAGCGACGGACTAGCGGGGGCTGGGCAGCAGTTCTTC. Translating gives CASSDGLAGAGQQFF.

The V gene is TRBV2, the J gene TRBJ1-2; D ambiguous. CDR1 and CDR2 (germline): SNHLY, FYNNEI. The CDR3 has 11 residues. The ends were cut back, 5 bases at V and 7 bases at J, with 8 bases in the middle. CDR3 nucleotide sequence: TGTGCCAGCAGTAGAGCGGTTGGCTACACCTTC. It translates to CASSRAVGYTF.

The chain combines TRBV15 with TRBJ2-1, with D unclear. The germline V gene encodes CDR1 LNHNV and CDR2 YYDKDF (reference sequence). The CDR3 covers 13 residues. V lost 5 bases and J 6 bases, leaving 11 bases between the germline ends. The CDR3 coding sequence is TGTGCCACCAGCTCAAGAGTGGCCAATGAGCAGTTCTTC. As protein: CATSSRVANEQFF.

DNA for the CDR3: TGTGCCAGCAGTCGGTCAACAGGGGTCAATTCACCCCTCCACTTT. Translated, it gives CASSRSTGVNSPLHF. This chain links TRBV25-1 with TRBJ1-6; TRBD1 aligns across 7 bases. The trim removed 5 bases at V and 7 bases at J, leaving 8 bases unmatched. The V gene's germline CDR1 is MGHDK and CDR2 SYGVNS. The length of the CDR3 is 15 residues.

This chain links TRBV5-4 with TRBJ1-1, with 8 positions matching TRBD1. CDR3 length equals 19 residues. Germline CDR1 and CDR2: SGHNT and YYREEE (reference sequence). V lost 2 bases to trimming and J lost 6 bases; unmatched junction nucleotides: 21. The CDR3 spells CASSFSFATGEFSSPEAFF. Here the CDR3 DNA reads TGTGCCAGCAGCTTCAGTTTCGCGACAGGGGAATTTTCGTCCCCTGAAGCTTTCTTT.

The V call is TRBV19, the J call TRBJ1-1; D unclear. V was pared by 6 bases and J by 0 bases, with 8 bases between. The CDR3 spans 13 residues. Germline V CDR1 and CDR2: LNHDA, SQIVND (reference sequence). CDR3 sequence reads: CASRFQMNTEAFF. The CDR3 region has the DNA TGTGCCAGTAGGTTTCAGATGAACACTGAAGCTTTCTTT. Complete variable domain (other parts from reference TRBV19 and TRBJ1-1): DGGITQSPKYLFRKEGQNVTLSCEQNLNHDAMYWYRQDPGQGLRLIYYSQIVNDFQKGDIAEGYSVSREKKESFPLTVTSAQKNPTAFYLCASRFQMNTEAFFGQGTRLTVV.

DNA for the CDR3: TGTGCCAGCAGCGATTCCCCTAACGAAGACAGGGACATCTATGGCTACACCTTC. Translation: CASSDSPNEDRDIYGYTF. The chain joins TRBV9 to TRBJ1-2, with 7 bases matching TRBD1. CDR3 size: 18 residues. Trimming at V came to 3 bases and at J to 4 bases, leaving 18 bases not matched to a gene. From germline, CDR1 is SGDLS and CDR2 YYNGEE.

This chain links TRBV18 with TRBJ1-1; 11 bases are shared with TRBD1. CDR3 length equals 16 residues. V gave up 3 bases and J gave up 0 bases; unmatched junction bases: 3. Per germline, CDR1 KGHSH and CDR2 LQKENI. CDR3 bases: TGTGCCAGCTCACCCGGACAGGGGGCGATGAACACTGAAGCTTTCTTT. This encodes CASSPGQGAMNTEAFF.

V gene TRBV9 combines with J gene TRBJ2-7; either TRBD1 or TRBD2 may supply D (6 bases each). Germline V gives CDR1 SGDLS, CDR2 YYNGEE. Deletions cut 0 bases from V and 5 bases from J, with 9 bases between. This CDR3 comprises 13 residues. The CDR3: CASSVAGGHEQYF. CDR3 nucleotide sequence: TGTGCCAGCAGCGTAGCTGGGGGGCACGAGCAGTACTTC.

This clone was counted once. The V gene is TRBV11-2, the J gene TRBJ1-4; no definite D call. The CDR3 runs to 15 residues. V gave up 0 bases and J gave up 7 bases, with 12 bases separating them. Germline V gene data show CDR1 as SGHAT and CDR2 as FQNNGV. The CDR3, as DNA: TGTGCCAGCAGCTTAGATGGCGGGTTTGGTGAAAAACTGTTTTTT. It encodes CASSLDGGFGEKLFF.